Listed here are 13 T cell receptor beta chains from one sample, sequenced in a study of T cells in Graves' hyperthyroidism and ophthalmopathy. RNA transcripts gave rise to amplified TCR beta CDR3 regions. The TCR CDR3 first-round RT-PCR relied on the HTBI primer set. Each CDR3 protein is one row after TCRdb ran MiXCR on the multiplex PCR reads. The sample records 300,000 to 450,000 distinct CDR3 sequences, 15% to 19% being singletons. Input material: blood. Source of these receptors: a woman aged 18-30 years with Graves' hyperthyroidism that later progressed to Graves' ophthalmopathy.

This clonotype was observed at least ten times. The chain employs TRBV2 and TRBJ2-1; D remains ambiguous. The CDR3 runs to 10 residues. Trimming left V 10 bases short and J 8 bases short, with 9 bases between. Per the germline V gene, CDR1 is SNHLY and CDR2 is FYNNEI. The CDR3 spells CATRSHEQFF. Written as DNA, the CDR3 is TGTGCCACCAGGTCGCATGAGCAGTTCTTC.

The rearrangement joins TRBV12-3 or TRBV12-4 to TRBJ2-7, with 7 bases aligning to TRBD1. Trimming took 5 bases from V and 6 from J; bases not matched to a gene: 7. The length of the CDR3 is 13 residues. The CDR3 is CASSTGTVGEQYF. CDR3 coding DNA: TGTGCCAGCAGTACCGGGACAGTGGGCGAGCAGTACTTC.

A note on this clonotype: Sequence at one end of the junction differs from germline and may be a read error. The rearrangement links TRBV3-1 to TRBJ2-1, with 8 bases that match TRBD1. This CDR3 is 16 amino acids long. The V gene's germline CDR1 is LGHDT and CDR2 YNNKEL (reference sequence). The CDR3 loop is CASSQEGQGASNDQFF. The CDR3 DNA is TGTGCCAGCAGCCAAGAAGGTCAGGGGGCCAGCAATGATCAGTTCTTC.

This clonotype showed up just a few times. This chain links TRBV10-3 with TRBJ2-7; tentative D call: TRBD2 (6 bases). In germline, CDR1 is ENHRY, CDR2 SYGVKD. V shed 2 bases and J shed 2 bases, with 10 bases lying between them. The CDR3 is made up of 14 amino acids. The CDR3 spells CAISERGTPYEQYF. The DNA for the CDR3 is TGTGCCATCAGTGAGCGGGGGACCCCCTACGAGCAGTACTTC.

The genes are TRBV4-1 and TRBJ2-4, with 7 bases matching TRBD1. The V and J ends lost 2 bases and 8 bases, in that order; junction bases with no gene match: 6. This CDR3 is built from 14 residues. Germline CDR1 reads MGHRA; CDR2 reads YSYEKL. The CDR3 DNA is TGCGCCAGCAGCCAACTCGGACAGGTGGACATTCAGTACTTC. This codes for CASSQLGQVDIQYF.

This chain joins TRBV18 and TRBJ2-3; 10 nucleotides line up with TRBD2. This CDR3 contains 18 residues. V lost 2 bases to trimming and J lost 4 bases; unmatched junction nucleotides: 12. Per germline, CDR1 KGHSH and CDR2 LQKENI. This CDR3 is CASSPSNPLAGDSDTQYF. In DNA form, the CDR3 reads TGTGCCAGCTCACCATCAAACCCTCTAGCGGGAGACTCAGATACGCAGTATTTT. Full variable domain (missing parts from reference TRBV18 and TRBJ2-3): NAGVMQNPRHLVRRRGQEARLRCSPMKGHSHVYWYRQLPEEGLKFMVYLQKENIIDESGMPKERFSAEFPKEGPSILRIQQVVRGDSAAYFCASSPSNPLAGDSDTQYFGPGTRLTVL.

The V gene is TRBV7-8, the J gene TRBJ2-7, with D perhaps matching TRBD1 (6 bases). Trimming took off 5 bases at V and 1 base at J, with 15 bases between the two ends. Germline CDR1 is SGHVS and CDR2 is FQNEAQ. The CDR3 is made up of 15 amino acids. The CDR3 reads CASSPQRTASYEQYF. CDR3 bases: TGTGCCAGCAGCCCTCAGCGGACAGCGTCCTACGAGCAGTACTTC.

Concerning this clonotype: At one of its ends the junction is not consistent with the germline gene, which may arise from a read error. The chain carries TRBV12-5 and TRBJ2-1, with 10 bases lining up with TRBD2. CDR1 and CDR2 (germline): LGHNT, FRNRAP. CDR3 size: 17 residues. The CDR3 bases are TGTGCTAGTGGTTTGGTGGTTAGCGGGAGGATGGGGAATGGGCAGTTCTTC. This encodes CASGLVVSGRMGNGQFF.

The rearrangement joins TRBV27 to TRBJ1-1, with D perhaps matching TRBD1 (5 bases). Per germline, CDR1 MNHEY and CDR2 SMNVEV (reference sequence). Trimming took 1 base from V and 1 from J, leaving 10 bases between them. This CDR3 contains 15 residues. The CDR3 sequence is CASSLFWGENTEAFF. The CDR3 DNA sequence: TGTGCCAGCAGTTTATTCTGGGGGGAGAACACTGAAGCTTTCTTT.

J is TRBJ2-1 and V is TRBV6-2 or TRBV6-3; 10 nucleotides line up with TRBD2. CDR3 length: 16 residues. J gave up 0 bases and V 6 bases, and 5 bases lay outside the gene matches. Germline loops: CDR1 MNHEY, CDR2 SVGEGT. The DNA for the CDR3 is TGTGCCAGCAGGGTTAGCGGGAGGAGCTCCTACAATGAGCAGTTCTTC. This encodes CASRVSGRSSYNEQFF.

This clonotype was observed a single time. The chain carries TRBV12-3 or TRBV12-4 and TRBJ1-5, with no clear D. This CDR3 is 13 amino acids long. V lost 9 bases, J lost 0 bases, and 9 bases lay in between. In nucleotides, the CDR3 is TGTGCCAGTCCTCTCCTTAGCAATCAGCCCCAGCATTTT. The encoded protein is CASPLLSNQPQHF.

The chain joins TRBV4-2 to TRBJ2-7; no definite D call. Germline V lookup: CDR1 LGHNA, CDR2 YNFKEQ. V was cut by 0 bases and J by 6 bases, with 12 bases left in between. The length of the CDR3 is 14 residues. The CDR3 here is CASSQDLAVTEQYF. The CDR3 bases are TGTGCCAGCAGCCAAGATCTTGCGGTAACCGAGCAGTACTTC.

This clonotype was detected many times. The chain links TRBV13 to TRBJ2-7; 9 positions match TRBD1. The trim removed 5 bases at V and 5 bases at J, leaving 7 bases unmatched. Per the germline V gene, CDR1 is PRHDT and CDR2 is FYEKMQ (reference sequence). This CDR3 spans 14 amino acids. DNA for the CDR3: TGTGCCAGCAGCCCCATTGACAGGGGGGACGAGCAGTACTTC. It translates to CASSPIDRGDEQYF. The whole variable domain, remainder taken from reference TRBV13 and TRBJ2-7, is AAGVIQSPRHLIKEKRETATLKCYPIPRHDTVYWYQQGPGQDPQFLISFYEKMQSDKGSIPDRFSAQQFSDYHSELNMSSLELGDSALYFCASSPIDRGDEQYFGPGTRLTVT.